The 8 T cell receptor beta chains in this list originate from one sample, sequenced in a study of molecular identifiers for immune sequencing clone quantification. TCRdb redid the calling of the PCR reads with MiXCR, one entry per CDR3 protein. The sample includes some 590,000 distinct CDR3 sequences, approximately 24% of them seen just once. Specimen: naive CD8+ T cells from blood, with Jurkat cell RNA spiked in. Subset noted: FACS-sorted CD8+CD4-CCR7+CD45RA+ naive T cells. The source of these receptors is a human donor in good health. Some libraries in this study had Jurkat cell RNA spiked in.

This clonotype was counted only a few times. The CDR3 sequence: CASSEFPGQGTDTQYF. The CDR3 DNA sequence: TGTGCCAGCAGTGAATTCCCGGGACAGGGAACAGATACGCAGTATTTT. The rearrangement joins TRBV25-1 to TRBJ2-3, with 9 bases that match TRBD1. CDR3 length equals 16 residues. J lost 3 bases, V lost 1 base, and 5 bases had no gene match. In germline, CDR1 is MGHDK, CDR2 SYGVNS.

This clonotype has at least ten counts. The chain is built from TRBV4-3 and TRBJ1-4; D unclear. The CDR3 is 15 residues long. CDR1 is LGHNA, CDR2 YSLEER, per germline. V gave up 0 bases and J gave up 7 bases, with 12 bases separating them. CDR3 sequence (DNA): TGCGCCAGCAGCCAAGATCATGTGGGGTCTGAAAAACTGTTTTTT. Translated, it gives CASSQDHVGSEKLFF.

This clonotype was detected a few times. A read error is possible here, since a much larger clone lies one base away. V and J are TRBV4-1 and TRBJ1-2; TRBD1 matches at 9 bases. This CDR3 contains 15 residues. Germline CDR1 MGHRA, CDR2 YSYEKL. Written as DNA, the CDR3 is TGCGCCAGCGGCCAAGTTGACAGGGGGGACTATGGCTACACCTTC. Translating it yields CASGQVDRGDYGYTF.

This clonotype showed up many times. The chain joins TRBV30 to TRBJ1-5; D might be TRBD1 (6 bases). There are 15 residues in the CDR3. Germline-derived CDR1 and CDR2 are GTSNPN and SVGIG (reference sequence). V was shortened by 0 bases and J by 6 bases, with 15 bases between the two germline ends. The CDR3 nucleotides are TGTGCCTGGAGTGTAGGGTTGGGGGGCGGTCAGCCCCAGCATTTT. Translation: CAWSVGLGGGQPQHF.

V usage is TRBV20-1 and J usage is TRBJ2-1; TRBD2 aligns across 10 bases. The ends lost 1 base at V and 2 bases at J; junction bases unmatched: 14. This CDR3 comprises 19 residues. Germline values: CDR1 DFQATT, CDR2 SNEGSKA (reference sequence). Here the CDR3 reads CSARVSELAGPLPYNEQFF. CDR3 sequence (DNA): TGCAGTGCTAGAGTGAGTGAACTAGCGGGACCGTTGCCCTACAATGAGCAGTTCTTC.

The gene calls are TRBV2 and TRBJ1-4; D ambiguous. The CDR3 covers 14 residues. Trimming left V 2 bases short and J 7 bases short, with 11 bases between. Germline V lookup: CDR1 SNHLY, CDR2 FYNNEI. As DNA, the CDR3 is TGTGCCAGCAGTGAAATAGGGCCGGGTGAAAAACTGTTTTTT. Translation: CASSEIGPGEKLFF.

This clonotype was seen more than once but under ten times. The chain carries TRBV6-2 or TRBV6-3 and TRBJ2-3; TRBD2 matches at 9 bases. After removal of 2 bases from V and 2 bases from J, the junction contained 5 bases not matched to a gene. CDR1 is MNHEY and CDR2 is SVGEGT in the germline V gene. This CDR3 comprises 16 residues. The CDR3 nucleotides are TGTGCCAGCAGTTACAGGGCGGGAGGGACCACAGATACGCAGTATTTT. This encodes CASSYRAGGTTDTQYF.

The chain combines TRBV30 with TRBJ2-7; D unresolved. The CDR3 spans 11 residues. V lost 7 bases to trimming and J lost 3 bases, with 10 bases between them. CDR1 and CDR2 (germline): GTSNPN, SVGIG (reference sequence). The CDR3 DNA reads TGTGCCTCAGGACCGATCTACGAGCAGTACTTC. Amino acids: CASGPIYEQYF.